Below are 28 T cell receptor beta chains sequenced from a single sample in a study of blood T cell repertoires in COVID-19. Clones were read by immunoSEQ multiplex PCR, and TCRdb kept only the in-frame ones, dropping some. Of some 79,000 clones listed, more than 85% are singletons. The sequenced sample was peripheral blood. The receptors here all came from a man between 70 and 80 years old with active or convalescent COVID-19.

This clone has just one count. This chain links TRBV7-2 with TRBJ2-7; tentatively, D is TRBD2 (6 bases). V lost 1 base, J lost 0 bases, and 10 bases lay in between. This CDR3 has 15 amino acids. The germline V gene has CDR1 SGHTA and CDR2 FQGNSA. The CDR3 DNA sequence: TGTGCCAGCAGCTTAGTAGCGGTTAGCTCCTACGAGCAGTACTTC. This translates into CASSLVAVSSYEQYF.

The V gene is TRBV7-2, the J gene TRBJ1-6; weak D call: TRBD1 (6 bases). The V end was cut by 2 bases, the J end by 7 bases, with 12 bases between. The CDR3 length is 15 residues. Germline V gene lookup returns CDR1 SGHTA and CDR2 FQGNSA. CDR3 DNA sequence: TGTGCCAGCAGCTTAACAGGGAAAGGGAATTCACCCCTCCACTTT. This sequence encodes CASSLTGKGNSPLHF.

The CDR3 nucleotides are TGTGCCAGTAGTACCGGACAGGGCCGTGGCTACACCTTC. Protein sequence: CASSTGQGRGYTF. The chain has TRBV19 and TRBJ1-2, with 8 bases that match TRBD1. With V trimmed by 4 bases and J by 7 bases, 5 bases remained unmatched. Germline V gene lookup returns CDR1 LNHDA and CDR2 SQIVND (reference sequence). This CDR3 is 13 amino acids long.

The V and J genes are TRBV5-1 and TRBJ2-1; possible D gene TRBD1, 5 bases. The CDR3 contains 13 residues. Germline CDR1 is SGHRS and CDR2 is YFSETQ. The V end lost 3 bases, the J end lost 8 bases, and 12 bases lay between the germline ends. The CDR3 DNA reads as TGCGCCAGCAGCTCCGAAGGGGAACATGAGCAGTTCTTC. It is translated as CASSSEGEHEQFF. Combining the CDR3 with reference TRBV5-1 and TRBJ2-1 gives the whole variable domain KAGVTQTPRYLIKTRGQQVTLSCSPISGHRSVSWYQQTPGQGLQFLFEYFSETQRNKGNFPGRFSGRQFSNSRSEMNVSTLELGDSALYLCASSSEGEHEQFFGPGTRLTVL.

CDR3 region: CASSILQGFNEKLFF. DNA for the CDR3: TGTGCCAGCAGCATCTTACAGGGATTTAATGAAAAACTGTTTTTT. This sequence joins TRBV9 and TRBJ1-4, with D possibly TRBD1 on 6 matching bases. CDR3 length: 15 amino acids. V dropped 4 bases and J dropped 4 bases, with 14 bases sitting between them. CDR1 is SGDLS and CDR2 is YYNGEE in the germline V gene.

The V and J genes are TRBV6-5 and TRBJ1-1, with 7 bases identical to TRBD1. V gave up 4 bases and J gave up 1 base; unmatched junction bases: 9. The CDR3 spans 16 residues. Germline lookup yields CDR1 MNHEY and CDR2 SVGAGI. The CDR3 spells CASSSIPGTANTEAFF. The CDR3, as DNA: TGTGCCAGCAGTTCAATCCCCGGGACAGCGAACACTGAAGCTTTCTTT.

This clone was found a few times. The DNA for the CDR3 is TGTGCCATCAGTGGACAGGGCGGGCAGTACTTC. As protein: CAISGQGGQYF. V gene TRBV10-3 combines with J gene TRBJ2-7, with TRBD1 identical over 7 bases. Germline V gives CDR1 ENHRY, CDR2 SYGVKD. The V gene end was trimmed by 4 bases and the J gene end by 9 bases; junction bases not matched to a gene: 3. This CDR3 comprises 11 residues.

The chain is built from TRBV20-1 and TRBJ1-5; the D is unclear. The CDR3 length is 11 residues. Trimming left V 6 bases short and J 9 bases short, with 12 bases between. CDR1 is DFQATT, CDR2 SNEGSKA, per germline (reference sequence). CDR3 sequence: CSAQRTPPQHF. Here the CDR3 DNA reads TGCAGTGCCCAACGAACTCCGCCCCAGCATTTT.

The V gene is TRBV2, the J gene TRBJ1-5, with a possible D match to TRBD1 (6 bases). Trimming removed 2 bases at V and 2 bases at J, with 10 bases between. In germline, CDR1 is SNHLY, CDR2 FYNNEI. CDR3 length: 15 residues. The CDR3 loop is CASSEQGIGNQPQHF. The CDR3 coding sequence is TGTGCCAGCAGTGAACAGGGGATTGGCAATCAGCCCCAGCATTTT.

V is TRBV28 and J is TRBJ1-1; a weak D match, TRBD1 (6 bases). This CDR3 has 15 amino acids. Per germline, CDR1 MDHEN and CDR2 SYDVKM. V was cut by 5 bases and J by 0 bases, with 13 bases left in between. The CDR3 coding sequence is TGTGCCAGCAGTCCCCGGACAGCTTTGAACACTGAAGCTTTCTTT. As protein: CASSPRTALNTEAFF.

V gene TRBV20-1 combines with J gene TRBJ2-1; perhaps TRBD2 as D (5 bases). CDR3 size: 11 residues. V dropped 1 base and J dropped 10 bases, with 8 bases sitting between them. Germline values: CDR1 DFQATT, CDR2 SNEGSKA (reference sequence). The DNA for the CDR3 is TGCAGTGCTAGAGCAAGACTAGAGCAGTTCTTC. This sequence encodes CSARARLEQFF.

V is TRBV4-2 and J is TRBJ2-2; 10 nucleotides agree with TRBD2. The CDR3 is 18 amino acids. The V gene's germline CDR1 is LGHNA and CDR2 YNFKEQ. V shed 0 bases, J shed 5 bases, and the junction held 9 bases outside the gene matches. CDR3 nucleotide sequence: TGTGCCAGCAGCCAAGATGGAGCGGGAGGGCAGGGGACCGGGGAGCTGTTTTTT. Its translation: CASSQDGAGGQGTGELFF.

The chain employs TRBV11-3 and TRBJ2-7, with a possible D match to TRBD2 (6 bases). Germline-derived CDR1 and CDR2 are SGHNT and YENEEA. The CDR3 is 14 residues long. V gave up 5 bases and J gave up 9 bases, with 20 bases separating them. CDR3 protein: CASSPGLSGDVQYF. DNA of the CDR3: TGTGCCAGCAGCCCAGGACTTTCGGGAGATGTGCAGTACTTC.

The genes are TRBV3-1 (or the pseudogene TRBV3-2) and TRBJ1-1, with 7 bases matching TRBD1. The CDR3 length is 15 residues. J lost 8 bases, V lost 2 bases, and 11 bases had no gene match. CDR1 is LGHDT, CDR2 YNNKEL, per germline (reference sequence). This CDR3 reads CASSQRSGGEGEAFF. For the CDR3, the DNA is TGTGCCAGCAGCCAAAGGTCAGGGGGAGAGGGCGAAGCTTTCTTT.

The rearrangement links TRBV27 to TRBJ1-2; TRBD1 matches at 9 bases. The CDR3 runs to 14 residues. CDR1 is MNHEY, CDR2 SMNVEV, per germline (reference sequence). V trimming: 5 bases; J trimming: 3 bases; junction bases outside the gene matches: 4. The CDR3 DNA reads TGTGCCAGCAGTGGGACAGGGAGGGACTATGGCTACACCTTC. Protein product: CASSGTGRDYGYTF.

The chain's CDR3 is CASSQDSTGPYNEQFF. The DNA for the CDR3 is TGCGCCAGCAGCCAAGATTCGACAGGACCGTACAATGAGCAGTTCTTC. The chain has TRBV4-3 and TRBJ2-1; D perhaps matches TRBD1 (6 bases). V lost 0 bases and J lost 4, with 13 bases in between. Germline V gene lookup returns CDR1 LGHNA and CDR2 YSLEER. This CDR3 has 16 residues.

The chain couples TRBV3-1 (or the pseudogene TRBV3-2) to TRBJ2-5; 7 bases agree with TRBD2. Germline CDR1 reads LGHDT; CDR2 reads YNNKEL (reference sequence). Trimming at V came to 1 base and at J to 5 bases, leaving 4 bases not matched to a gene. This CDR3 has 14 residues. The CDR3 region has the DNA TGTGCCAGCAGCCAAGGGGGGGGATGGGAGACCCAGTACTTC. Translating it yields CASSQGGGWETQYF.

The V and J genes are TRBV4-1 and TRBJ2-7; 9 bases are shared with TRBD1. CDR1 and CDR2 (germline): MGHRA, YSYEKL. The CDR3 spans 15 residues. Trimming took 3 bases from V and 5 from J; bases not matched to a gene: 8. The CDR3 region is CASSQHGTGMDEQYF. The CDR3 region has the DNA TGCGCCAGCAGCCAGCACGGGACAGGGATGGACGAGCAGTACTTC.

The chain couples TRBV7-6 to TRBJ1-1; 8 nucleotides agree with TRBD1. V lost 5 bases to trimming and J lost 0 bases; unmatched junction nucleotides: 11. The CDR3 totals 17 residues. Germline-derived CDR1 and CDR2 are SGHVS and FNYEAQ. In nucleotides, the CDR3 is TGTGCCAGCAGCGACGGACAGGGAATATTTGTGAACACTGAAGCTTTCTTT. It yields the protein CASSDGQGIFVNTEAFF.

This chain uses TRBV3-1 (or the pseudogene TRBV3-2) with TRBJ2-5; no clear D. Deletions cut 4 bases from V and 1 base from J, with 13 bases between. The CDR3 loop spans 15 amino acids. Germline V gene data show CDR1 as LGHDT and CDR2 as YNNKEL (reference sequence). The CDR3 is CASSLNSGTQETQYF. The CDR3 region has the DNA TGTGCCAGCAGCCTTAATTCAGGCACCCAAGAGACCCAGTACTTC.

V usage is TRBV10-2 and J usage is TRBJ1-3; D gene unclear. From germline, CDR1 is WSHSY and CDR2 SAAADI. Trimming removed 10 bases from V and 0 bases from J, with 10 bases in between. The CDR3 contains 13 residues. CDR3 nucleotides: TGCGCCACCACGTCGAGCTCTGGAAACACCATATATTTT. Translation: CATTSSSGNTIYF.

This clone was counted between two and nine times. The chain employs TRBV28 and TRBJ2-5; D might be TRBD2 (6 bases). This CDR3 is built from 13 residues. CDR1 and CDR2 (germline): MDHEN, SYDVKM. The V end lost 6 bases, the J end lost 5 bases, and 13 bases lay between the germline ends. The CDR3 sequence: CASRGRDWETQYF. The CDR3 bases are TGTGCCAGCAGGGGGCGGGACTGGGAGACCCAGTACTTC.

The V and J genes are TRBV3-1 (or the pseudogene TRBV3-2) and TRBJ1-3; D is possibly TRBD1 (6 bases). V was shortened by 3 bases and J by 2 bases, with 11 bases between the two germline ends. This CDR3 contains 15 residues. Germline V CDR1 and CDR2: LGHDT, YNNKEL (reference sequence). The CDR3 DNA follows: TGTGCCAGCAGCCAGGTAGACAGGCCTGGAAACACCATATATTTT. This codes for CASSQVDRPGNTIYF.

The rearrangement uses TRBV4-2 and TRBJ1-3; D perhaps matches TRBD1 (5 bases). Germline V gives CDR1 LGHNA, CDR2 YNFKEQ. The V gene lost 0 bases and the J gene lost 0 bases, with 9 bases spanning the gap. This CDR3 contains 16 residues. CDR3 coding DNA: TGTGCCAGCAGCCAAGAAAGGGGTCCCTCTGGAAACACCATATATTTT. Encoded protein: CASSQERGPSGNTIYF.

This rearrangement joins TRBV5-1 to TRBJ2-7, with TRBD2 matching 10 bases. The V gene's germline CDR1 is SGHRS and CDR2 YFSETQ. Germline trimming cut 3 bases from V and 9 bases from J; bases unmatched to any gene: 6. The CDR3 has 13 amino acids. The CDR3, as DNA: TGCGCCAGCAGCTATAGCGGGGGGCGCGGGCAGTACTTC. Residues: CASSYSGGRGQYF.

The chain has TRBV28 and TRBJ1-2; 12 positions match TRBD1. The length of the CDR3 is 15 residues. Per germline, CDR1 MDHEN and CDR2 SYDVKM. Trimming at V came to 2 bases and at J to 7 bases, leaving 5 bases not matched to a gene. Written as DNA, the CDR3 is TGTGCCAGCAGTTTAGGGGGACAGGGGGCGTTTGGCTACACCTTC. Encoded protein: CASSLGGQGAFGYTF.

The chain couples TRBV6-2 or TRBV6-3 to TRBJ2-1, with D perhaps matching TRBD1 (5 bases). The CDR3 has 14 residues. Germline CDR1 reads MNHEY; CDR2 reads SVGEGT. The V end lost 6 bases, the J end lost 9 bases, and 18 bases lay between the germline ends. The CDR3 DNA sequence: TGTGCCAGCAGCCTCGCACCAGGGATTGGTGAGCAGTTCTTC. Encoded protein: CASSLAPGIGEQFF.

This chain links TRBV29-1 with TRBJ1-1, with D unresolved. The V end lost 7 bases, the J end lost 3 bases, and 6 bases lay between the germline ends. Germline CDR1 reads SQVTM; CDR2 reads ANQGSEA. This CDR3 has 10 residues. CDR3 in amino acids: CSGRDTEAFF. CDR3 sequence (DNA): TGCAGCGGGAGGGACACTGAAGCTTTCTTT.